The 21 T cell receptor beta chains given below trace back to one sample, sequenced in a study of shared clonotypes between healthy human individuals. Sequenced by immunoSEQ multiplex PCR; TCRdb stores in-frame clones only, minus some. The sample holds approximately 460,000 clones, roughly three quarters seen once. Sequencing used PBMCs. The receptors derive from a woman between 35 and 50 years old in good health. Some clones in this sample may be carry-over from other donors' samples.

This clone appeared a few times. A far larger clone is only one base removed, so a read error is likely. The chain recombines TRBV29-1 with TRBJ1-1; 7 nucleotides agree with TRBD1. Per the germline V gene, CDR1 is SQVTM and CDR2 is ANQGSEA. The CDR3 loop spans 11 amino acids. V dropped 6 bases and J dropped 10; count of bases not matched to a gene: 8. The CDR3 nucleotides read TGCAGCGTGTTGCGACAGGGCGCAGCTTTCTTT. It yields the protein CSVLRQGAAFF.

The CDR3 DNA reads TGTGCCTGGAGTGTTCCGGGGAATGAAAAACTGTTTTTT. Amino acids: CAWSVPGNEKLFF. This chain uses TRBV30 with TRBJ1-4; D is unclear. The CDR3 consists of 13 residues. The germline V and J ends were trimmed by 0 bases and 5 bases, with 7 bases remaining between them. Per germline, CDR1 GTSNPN and CDR2 SVGIG (reference sequence).

This clone came up once. With a far larger clone one base away, a read error is the likely cause. This CDR3 is missing its conserved last phenylalanine or tryptophan, likely due to a read error. The chain has TRBV4-1 and TRBJ2-7, with no clear D. CDR3 size: 17 residues. V gave up 2 bases and J gave up 2 bases, with 19 bases separating them. Germline-derived CDR1 and CDR2 are MGHRA and YSYEKL. CDR3 sequence reads: CASSQPLTTYTPYEQYL. As DNA, the CDR3 is TGCGCCAGCAGCCAACCCCTAACGACTTACACCCCCTACGAGCAGTACCTC.

The chain couples TRBV30 to TRBJ1-1, with D perhaps TRBD1 (5 bases). V was trimmed by 3 bases and J by 4 bases, leaving 15 bases between them. CDR1 is GTSNPN, CDR2 SVGIG, per germline (reference sequence). The length of the CDR3 is 14 residues. CDR3 residues: CAWSLGRASTEAFF. The DNA of the CDR3 is TGTGCCTGGAGCCTTGGCAGGGCGAGCACTGAAGCTTTCTTT. The entire variable domain, with the rest obtained from reference TRBV30 and TRBJ1-1, is as follows: SQTIHQWPATLVQPVGSPLSLECTVEGTSNPNLYWYRQAAGRGLQLLFYSVGIGQISSEVPQNLSASRPQDRQFILSSKKLLLSDSGFYLCAWSLGRASTEAFFGQGTRLTVV.

This clone was counted at least ten times. The same CDR3 arises from other DNA sequences in this sample as well. The chain recombines TRBV7-8 with TRBJ1-4, with D unresolved. Trimming took off 5 bases at V and 4 bases at J, with 2 bases between the two ends. CDR3 size: 11 residues. Germline CDR1 and CDR2: SGHVS and FQNEAQ. In nucleotides, the CDR3 is TGTGCCAGCAGCGGTAATGAAAAACTGTTTTTT. It translates to CASSGNEKLFF.

J is TRBJ2-5 and V is TRBV7-2; 13 bases match TRBD2. The CDR3 totals 16 residues. Germline-derived CDR1 and CDR2 are SGHTA and FQGNSA. With V trimmed by 5 bases and J by 1 base, 4 bases remained unmatched. CDR3 region: CASSPRTSGSQETQYF. The DNA of the CDR3 is TGTGCCAGCAGCCCCCGGACTAGCGGGAGCCAAGAGACCCAGTACTTC.

This clone was seen only once. A far larger clone is just one base off, so this is likely a read error. V is TRBV7-2 and J is TRBJ2-1; D is uncertain. V was shortened by 5 bases and J by 12 bases, with 14 bases between the two germline ends. CDR3 size: 12 residues. CDR1 and CDR2 from the germline V gene are SGHTA and FQGNSA. The CDR3 DNA sequence: TGTGCCAGCAGCAGAACCTTGGATGGGCAGTTCTTC. Translating gives CASSRTLDGQFF.

The chain couples TRBV5-4 to TRBJ2-3, with 8 positions matching TRBD2. Germline loops: CDR1 SGHNT, CDR2 YYREEE (reference sequence). This CDR3 comprises 16 residues. Losses at the gene ends were 2 bases for V and 4 bases for J; bases not matched to a gene: 9. CDR3 residues: CASSLPTGGVADTQYF. The CDR3 nucleotides read TGTGCCAGCAGCTTACCTACGGGAGGGGTGGCAGATACGCAGTATTTT.

V is TRBV9 and J is TRBJ2-1; 7 nucleotides match TRBD2. This CDR3 comprises 15 residues. Looked up from germline, CDR1 is SGDLS and CDR2 is YYNGEE. V trimming: 1 base; J trimming: 4 bases; junction bases outside the gene matches: 5. The CDR3 nucleotides are TGTGCCAGCAGCGTATCTAGCGGAACATACAATGAGCAGTTCTTC. Its protein is CASSVSSGTYNEQFF.

This clone turned up a few times. This chain's CDR3 is CASSLVGGGLVDGYTF. As DNA, the CDR3 is TGTGCCAGCAGCTTAGTAGGCGGGGGGCTGGTCGATGGCTACACCTTC. This chain uses TRBV7-8 with TRBJ1-2; D is possibly TRBD1 (6 bases). V lost 1 base and J lost 6, with 18 bases in between. Looked up from germline, CDR1 is SGHVS and CDR2 is FQNEAQ. CDR3 length equals 16 residues.

The chain has TRBV29-1 and TRBJ2-1, with a tentative D call TRBD2 (6 bases). Germline CDR1 and CDR2: SQVTM and ANQGSEA. Trimming removed 7 bases at V and 10 bases at J, with 11 bases between. The CDR3 is 10 residues long. The CDR3, as DNA: TGCAGCGGCGGGACTGGGGAGCAGTTCTTC. Translated, it gives CSGGTGEQFF.

This chain joins TRBV25-1 and TRBJ1-3; maybe TRBD1 (5 bases). Germline values: CDR1 MGHDK, CDR2 SYGVNS. Trimming shortened V by 6 bases and J by 3 bases, and 12 bases separated the two germline ends. The CDR3 totals 14 residues. This CDR3 is CASSRGSDGNTIYF. The CDR3 DNA sequence: TGTGCCAGCAGCCGGGGGTCAGATGGAAACACCATATATTTT.

The chain employs TRBV7-9 and TRBJ2-7; D is possibly TRBD2 (5 bases). CDR3 length: 14 amino acids. Germline V CDR1 and CDR2: SEHNR, FQNEAQ (reference sequence). V was trimmed by 0 bases and J by 1 base, leaving 7 bases between them. This chain's CDR3 is CASSLARGSYEQYF. The CDR3 coding sequence is TGTGCCAGCAGCTTAGCCCGGGGATCCTACGAGCAGTACTTC.

The chain joins TRBV7-2 to TRBJ1-1; D unclear. Deletions cut 1 base from V and 14 bases from J, with 14 bases between. From germline, CDR1 is SGHTA and CDR2 FQGNSA. The length of the CDR3 is 12 residues. The CDR3 DNA reads TGTGCCAGCAGCTTAGTTAATGGAGTTGGGTTCTTT. Its translation is CASSLVNGVGFF.

The genes are TRBV4-1 and TRBJ2-4; 9 bases map to TRBD1. Germline loops: CDR1 MGHRA, CDR2 YSYEKL. The V segment lost 11 bases and the J segment 1 base; nucleotides outside the gene matches: 15. The CDR3 consists of 17 residues. The CDR3 loop reads CAEPGQGIFRAKNIQYF. The DNA for the CDR3 is TGCGCCGAACCGGGACAGGGAATTTTTCGGGCCAAAAACATTCAGTACTTC.

The gene calls are TRBV7-3 and TRBJ2-1; the match to TRBD2 covers 9 bases. The CDR3 is 16 amino acids. CDR1 SGHTA and CDR2 FQGTGA come from the germline V gene. V lost 1 base to trimming and J lost 7 bases; unmatched junction nucleotides: 8. The CDR3 DNA sequence: TGTGCCAGCAGCTTAATTTGGCGGGAGGGGAGGAATGAGCAGTTCTTC. It translates to CASSLIWREGRNEQFF.

The chain has TRBV27 and TRBJ2-2; D perhaps matches TRBD2 (6 bases). V lost 9 bases and J lost 7, with 18 bases in between. CDR3 length: 14 amino acids. CDR1 and CDR2 from the germline V gene are MNHEY and SMNVEV (reference sequence). CDR3 nucleotides: TGTGCCAGTCTCAAGAAGGGAGGTGTCGGGGAGCTGTTTTTT. Translating gives CASLKKGGVGELFF.

This clone came up once. The rearrangement uses TRBV5-1 and TRBJ2-1, with D tentatively TRBD2 (5 bases). Looked up from germline, CDR1 is SGHRS and CDR2 is YFSETQ. The length of the CDR3 is 14 residues. Trimming removed 0 bases from V and 10 bases from J, with 14 bases in between. CDR3 protein: CASSLAESSGEQFF. CDR3 DNA: TGCGCCAGCAGCTTGGCCGAGTCAAGCGGCGAGCAGTTCTTC.

As to this clone: With only one base between it and a far larger clone, this is likely a read error. The gene calls are TRBV20-1 and TRBJ2-4; D assignment may be TRBD1 or TRBD2 (5 bases each). V was pared by 6 bases and J by 9 bases, with 12 bases between. The CDR3 runs 11 residues. Germline loops: CDR1 DFQATT, CDR2 SNEGSKA (reference sequence). The CDR3 DNA sequence: TGCAGTGCCAGGCCCGGGACCATTCAGTACTTC. Translating gives CSARPGTIQYF.

For this clone: With only one base between it and a far larger clone, this is likely a read error. Different DNA sequences within this sample yield the same CDR3. The rearrangement joins TRBV13 to TRBJ2-3; D unresolved. The CDR3 runs 11 residues. Germline V gives CDR1 PRHDT, CDR2 FYEKMQ (reference sequence). Between the trimmed V and J ends, which lost 4 bases and 2 bases, there was a span of 1 base. CDR3 loop: CASSYTDTQYF. In nucleotides, the CDR3 is TGTGCCAGCAGCTACACAGATACGCAGTATTTT.

This chain links TRBV4-1 with TRBJ2-7, with D possibly matching TRBD1 (5 bases). Trimming took 4 bases from V and 3 from J, leaving 13 bases between them. Germline V gene sequence: CDR1 MGHRA, CDR2 YSYEKL. The CDR3 contains 14 residues. The CDR3 loop is CASSLEAQGYEQYF. The CDR3 DNA follows: TGCGCCAGCAGCCTCGAGGCGCAGGGCTACGAGCAGTACTTC.